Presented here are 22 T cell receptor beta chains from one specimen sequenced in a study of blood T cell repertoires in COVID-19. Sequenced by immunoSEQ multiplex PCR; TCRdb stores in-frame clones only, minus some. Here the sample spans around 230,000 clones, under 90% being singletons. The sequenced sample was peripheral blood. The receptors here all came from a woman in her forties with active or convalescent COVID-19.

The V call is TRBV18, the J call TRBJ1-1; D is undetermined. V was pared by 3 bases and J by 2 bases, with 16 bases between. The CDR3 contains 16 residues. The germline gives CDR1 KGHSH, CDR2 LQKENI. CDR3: CASSPNLARSNTEAFF. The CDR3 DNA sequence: TGTGCCAGCTCACCGAATTTGGCCAGATCAAACACTGAAGCTTTCTTT.

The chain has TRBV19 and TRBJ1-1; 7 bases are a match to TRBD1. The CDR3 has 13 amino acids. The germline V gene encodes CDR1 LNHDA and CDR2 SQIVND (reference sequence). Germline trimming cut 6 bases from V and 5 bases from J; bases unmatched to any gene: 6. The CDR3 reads CASRMTGRTEAFF. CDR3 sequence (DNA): TGTGCCAGTAGGATGACAGGGAGGACTGAAGCTTTCTTT.

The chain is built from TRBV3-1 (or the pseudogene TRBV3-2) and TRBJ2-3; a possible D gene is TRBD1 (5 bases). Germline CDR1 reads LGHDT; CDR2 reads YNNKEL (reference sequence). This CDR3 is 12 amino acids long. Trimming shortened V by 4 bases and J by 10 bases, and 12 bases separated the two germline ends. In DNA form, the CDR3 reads TGTGCCAGCAGCCCAGCCGGCAGGGCGCAGTATTTT. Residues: CASSPAGRAQYF.

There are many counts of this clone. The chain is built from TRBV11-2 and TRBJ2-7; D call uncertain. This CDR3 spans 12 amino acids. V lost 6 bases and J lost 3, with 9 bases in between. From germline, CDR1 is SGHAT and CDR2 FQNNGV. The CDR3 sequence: CASRYENYEQYF. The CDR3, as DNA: TGTGCCAGCAGGTACGAGAACTACGAGCAGTACTTC. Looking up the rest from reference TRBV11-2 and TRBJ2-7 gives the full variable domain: EAGVAQSPRYKIIEKRQSVAFWCNPISGHATLYWYQQILGQGPKLLIQFQNNGVVDDSQLPKDRFSAERLKGVDSTLKIQPAKLEDSAVYLCASRYENYEQYFGPGTRLTVT.

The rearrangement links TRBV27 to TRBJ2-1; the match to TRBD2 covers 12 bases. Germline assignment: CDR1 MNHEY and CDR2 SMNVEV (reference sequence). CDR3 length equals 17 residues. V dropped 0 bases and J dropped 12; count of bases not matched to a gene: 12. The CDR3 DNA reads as TGTGCCAGCAGTTTATCGGCACTAGCGGGAGGCTATTTCGGGCAGTTCTTC. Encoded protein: CASSLSALAGGYFGQFF.

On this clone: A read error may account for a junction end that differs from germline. The CDR3 region has the DNA TGTGCCAGCAGGGAAGGACAGGGTTACACTGAAGCTTTCTTT. Translating gives CASREGQGYTEAFF. The J gene is TRBJ1-1, the V gene TRBV6-1, with 8 nucleotides matching TRBD1. The CDR3 totals 14 residues. Germline values: CDR1 MNHNS, CDR2 SASEGT.

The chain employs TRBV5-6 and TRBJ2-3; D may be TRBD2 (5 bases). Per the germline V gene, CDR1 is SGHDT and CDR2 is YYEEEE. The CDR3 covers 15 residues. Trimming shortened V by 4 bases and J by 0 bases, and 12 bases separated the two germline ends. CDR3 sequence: CASSQGLSSTDTQYF. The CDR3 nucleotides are TGTGCCAGCAGCCAAGGACTCTCTAGCACAGATACGCAGTATTTT.

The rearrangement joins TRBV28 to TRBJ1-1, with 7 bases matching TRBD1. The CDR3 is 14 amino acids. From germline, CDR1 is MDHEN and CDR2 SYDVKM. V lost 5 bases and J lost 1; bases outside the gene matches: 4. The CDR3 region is CASSPQGTNTEAFF. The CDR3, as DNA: TGTGCCAGCAGTCCACAGGGGACGAACACTGAAGCTTTCTTT.

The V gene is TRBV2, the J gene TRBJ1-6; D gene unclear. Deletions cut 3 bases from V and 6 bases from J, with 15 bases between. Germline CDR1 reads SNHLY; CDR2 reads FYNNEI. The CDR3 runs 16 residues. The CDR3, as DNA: TGTGCCAGCAGTGATATCGCGCAGGTTGCTAATTCACCCCTCCACTTT. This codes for CASSDIAQVANSPLHF.

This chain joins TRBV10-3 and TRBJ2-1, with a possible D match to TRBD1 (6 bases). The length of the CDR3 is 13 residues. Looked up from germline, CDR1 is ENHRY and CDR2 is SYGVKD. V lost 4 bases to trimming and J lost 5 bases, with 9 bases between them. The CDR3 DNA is TGTGCCATCAGTGGACGGACAGACAATGAGCAGTTCTTC. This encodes CAISGRTDNEQFF.

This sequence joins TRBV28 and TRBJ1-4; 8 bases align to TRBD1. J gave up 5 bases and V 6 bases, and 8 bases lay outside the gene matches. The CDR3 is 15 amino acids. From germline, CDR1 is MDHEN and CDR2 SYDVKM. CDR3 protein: CASRKRQGSNEKLFF. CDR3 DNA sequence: TGTGCCAGCAGGAAACGACAGGGGTCGAATGAAAAACTGTTTTTT. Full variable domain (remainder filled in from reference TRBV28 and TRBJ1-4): DVKVTQSSRYLVKRTGEKVFLECVQDMDHENMFWYRQDPGLGLRLIYFSYDVKMKEKGDIPEGYSVSREKKERFSLILESASTNQTSMYLCASRKRQGSNEKLFFGSGTQLSVL.

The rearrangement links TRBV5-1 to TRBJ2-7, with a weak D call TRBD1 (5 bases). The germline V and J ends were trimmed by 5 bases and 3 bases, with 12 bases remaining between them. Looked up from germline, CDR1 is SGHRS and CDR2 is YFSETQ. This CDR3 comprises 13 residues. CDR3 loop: CASSSDTIYEQYF. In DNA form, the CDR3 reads TGCGCCAGCAGTTCGGACACCATCTACGAGCAGTACTTC.

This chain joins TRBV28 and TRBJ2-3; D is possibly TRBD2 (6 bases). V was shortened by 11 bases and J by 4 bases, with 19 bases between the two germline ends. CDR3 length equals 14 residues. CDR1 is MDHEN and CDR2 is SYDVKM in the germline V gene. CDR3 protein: CAGPTSRVADTQYF. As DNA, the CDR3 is TGTGCCGGGCCGACTAGTCGTGTTGCAGATACGCAGTATTTT.

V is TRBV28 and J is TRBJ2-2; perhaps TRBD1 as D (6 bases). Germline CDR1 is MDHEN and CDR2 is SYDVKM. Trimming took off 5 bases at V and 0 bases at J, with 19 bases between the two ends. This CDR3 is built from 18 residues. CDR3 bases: TGTGCCAGCAGTCCCCTATTATATGAGGGGGCGAACACCGGGGAGCTGTTTTTT. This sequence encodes CASSPLLYEGANTGELFF.

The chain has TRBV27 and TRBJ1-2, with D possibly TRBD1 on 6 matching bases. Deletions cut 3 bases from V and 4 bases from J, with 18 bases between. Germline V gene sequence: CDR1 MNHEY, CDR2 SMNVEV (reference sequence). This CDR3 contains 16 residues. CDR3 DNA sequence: TGTGCCAGCAGTTTGAGAGTCGGACAGACCTTCTATGGCTACACCTTC. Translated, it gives CASSLRVGQTFYGYTF.

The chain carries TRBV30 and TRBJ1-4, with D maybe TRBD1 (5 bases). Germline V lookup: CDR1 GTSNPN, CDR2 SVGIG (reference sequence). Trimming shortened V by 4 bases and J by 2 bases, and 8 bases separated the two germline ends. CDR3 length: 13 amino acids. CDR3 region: CAWTRATNEKLFF. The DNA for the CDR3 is TGTGCCTGGACCAGGGCGACTAATGAAAAACTGTTTTTT.

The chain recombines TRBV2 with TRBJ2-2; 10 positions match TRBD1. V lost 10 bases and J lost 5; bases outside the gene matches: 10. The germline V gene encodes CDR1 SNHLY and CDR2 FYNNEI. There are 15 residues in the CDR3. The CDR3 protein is CATARDRGRTGELFF. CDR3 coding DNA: TGTGCCACCGCACGGGACAGGGGTAGGACCGGGGAGCTGTTTTTT.

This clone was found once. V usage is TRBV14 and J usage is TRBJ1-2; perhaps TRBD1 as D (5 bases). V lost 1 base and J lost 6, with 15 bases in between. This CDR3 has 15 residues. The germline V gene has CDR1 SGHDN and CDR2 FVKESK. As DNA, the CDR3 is TGTGCCAGCAGCCAAGTGGCAGGGTCGGTGGATGGCTACACCTTC. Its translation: CASSQVAGSVDGYTF.

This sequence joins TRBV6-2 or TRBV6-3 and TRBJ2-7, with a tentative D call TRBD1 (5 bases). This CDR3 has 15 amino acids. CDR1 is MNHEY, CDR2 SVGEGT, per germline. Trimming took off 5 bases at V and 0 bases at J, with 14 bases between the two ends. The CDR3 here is CASSVTVPSSYEQYF. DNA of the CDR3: TGTGCCAGCAGTGTGACAGTCCCAAGCTCCTACGAGCAGTACTTC.

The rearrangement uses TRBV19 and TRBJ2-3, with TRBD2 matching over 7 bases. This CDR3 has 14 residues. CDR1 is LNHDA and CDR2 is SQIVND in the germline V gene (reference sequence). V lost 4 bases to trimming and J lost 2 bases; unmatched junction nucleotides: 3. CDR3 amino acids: CASSTWDYTDTQYF. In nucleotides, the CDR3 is TGTGCCAGTAGTACTTGGGACTACACAGATACGCAGTATTTT.

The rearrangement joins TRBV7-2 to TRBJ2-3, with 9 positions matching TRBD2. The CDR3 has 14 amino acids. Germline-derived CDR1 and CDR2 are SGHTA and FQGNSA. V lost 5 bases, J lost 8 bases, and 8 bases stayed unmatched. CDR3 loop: CASSPLAGDGTQYF. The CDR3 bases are TGTGCCAGCAGCCCTTTAGCGGGGGACGGTACGCAGTATTTT.

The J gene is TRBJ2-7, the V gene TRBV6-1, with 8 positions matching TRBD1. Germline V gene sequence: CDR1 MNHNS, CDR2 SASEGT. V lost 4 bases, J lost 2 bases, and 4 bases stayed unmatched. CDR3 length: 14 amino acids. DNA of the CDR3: TGTGCCAGCAGTGCCGACAGGGGTCCCTACGAGCAGTACTTC. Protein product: CASSADRGPYEQYF.